These 5 T cell receptor beta chains were sequenced from one sample in a study of blood T cell repertoires in COVID-19. The method was immunoSEQ multiplex PCR; TCRdb's version includes in-frame clones alone and lacks a portion of them. This table holds roughly 150,000 clones, approximately 88% found once. The sequencing sample was made of PBMCs or T cells enriched from blood (not recorded which). These receptors came from a man aged 70-80 years who had been exposed to COVID-19.

The J gene is TRBJ1-1, the V gene TRBV5-1; perhaps TRBD1 as D (5 bases). CDR1 and CDR2 (germline): SGHRS, YFSETQ. Trimming took off 3 bases at V and 0 bases at J, with 9 bases between the two ends. The length of the CDR3 is 14 residues. CDR3 in DNA: TGCGCCAGCAGCTCAAGGGGTATGAACACTGAAGCTTTCTTT. This encodes CASSSRGMNTEAFF.

This chain connects TRBV2 to TRBJ1-1, with D uncertain. Trimming left V 4 bases short and J 2 bases short, with 8 bases between. This CDR3 spans 13 amino acids. Germline CDR1 and CDR2: SNHLY and FYNNEI. The CDR3 loop reads CASSGNLNTEAFF. CDR3 DNA sequence: TGTGCCAGCAGTGGTAATCTTAACACTGAAGCTTTCTTT. The full variable domain, with the rest looked up from reference TRBV2 and TRBJ1-1, is EPEVTQTPSHQVTQMGQEVILRCVPISNHLYFYWYRQILGQKVEFLVSFYNNEISEKSEIFDDQFSVERPDGSNFTLKIRSTKLEDSAMYFCASSGNLNTEAFFGQGTRLTVV.

The chain joins TRBV9 to TRBJ1-1, with TRBD1 matching 9 bases. The V gene's germline CDR1 is SGDLS and CDR2 YYNGEE. V lost 1 base to trimming and J lost 6 bases; unmatched junction nucleotides: 7. CDR3 size: 15 residues. As DNA, the CDR3 is TGTGCCAGCAGCGTAACAGGGGGCAGAGGGGCTGAAGCTTTCTTT. The encoded protein is CASSVTGGRGAEAFF.

The table lists this clone with a few counts. The V and J genes are TRBV3-1 (or the pseudogene TRBV3-2) and TRBJ1-2; D unresolved. CDR3 length: 15 residues. Trimming stripped 1 base from V and 0 bases from J, with 9 bases between. Germline loops: CDR1 LGHDT, CDR2 YNNKEL (reference sequence). The CDR3 protein is CASSQVSLANYGYTF. The CDR3, as DNA: TGTGCCAGCAGCCAAGTCTCCTTAGCTAACTATGGCTACACCTTC.

This chain joins TRBV27 and TRBJ2-3; D gene uncertain. Germline V gives CDR1 MNHEY, CDR2 SMNVEV (reference sequence). V lost 6 bases, J lost 2 bases, and 15 bases lay in between. CDR3 length: 15 residues. Written as DNA, the CDR3 is TGTGCCAGCAGCCTTATCTGGGCAGACACAGATACGCAGTATTTT. Protein sequence: CASSLIWADTDTQYF.